These 19 T cell receptor beta chains share one sample of origin, sequenced in a study of blood T cell repertoires in COVID-19. Using immunoSEQ multiplex PCR, the repertoire was profiled, and TCRdb retains in-frame clones only, with some absent. The sample includes over 130,000 clones, 84% of them seen just once. Sequencing input: PBMCs or T cells enriched from blood (not recorded which). The source is a woman in her forties or fifties with acute COVID-19.

The chain employs TRBV11-2 and TRBJ1-1; 7 nucleotides match TRBD1. Germline loops: CDR1 SGHAT, CDR2 FQNNGV. The CDR3 consists of 15 residues. Trimming cost V 4 bases and J 4 bases; bases outside gene matches: 9. Written as DNA, the CDR3 is TGTGCCAGCAGCTCATATAACAGGGGCAGCACTGAAGCTTTCTTT. Protein product: CASSSYNRGSTEAFF.

This sequence joins TRBV6-5 and TRBJ1-2; 8 nucleotides align to TRBD1. CDR1 MNHEY and CDR2 SVGAGI come from the germline V gene. The trim removed 6 bases at V and 7 bases at J, leaving 10 bases unmatched. There are 14 residues in the CDR3. As DNA, the CDR3 is TGTGCCAGCAGCCATGGGACAGGCCAGGGTGGCTACACCTTC. Residues: CASSHGTGQGGYTF.

The gene calls are TRBV6-5 and TRBJ1-4; D uncertain. The CDR3 totals 13 residues. Trimming took off 5 bases at V and 7 bases at J, with 11 bases between the two ends. The V gene's germline CDR1 is MNHEY and CDR2 SVGAGI. CDR3 protein: CASSQTRPEKLFF. DNA of the CDR3: TGTGCCAGCAGTCAAACTCGTCCTGAAAAACTGTTTTTT.

This sequence joins TRBV6-5 and TRBJ2-5; TRBD1 matches 12 bases. With V trimmed by 4 bases and J by 5 bases, 8 bases remained unmatched. This CDR3 is built from 16 residues. Germline loops: CDR1 MNHEY, CDR2 SVGAGI. The CDR3 region is CASSFSGQGARETQYF. The CDR3 DNA is TGTGCCAGCAGTTTTTCGGGACAGGGGGCACGGGAGACCCAGTACTTC.

The chain employs TRBV2 and TRBJ2-7, with a weak D call TRBD1 (6 bases). The germline V and J ends were trimmed by 9 bases and 2 bases, with 11 bases remaining between them. This CDR3 contains 12 residues. Germline CDR1 and CDR2: SNHLY and FYNNEI. The CDR3 DNA sequence: TGTGCCAGAGGGGGTCAGGCCTACGAGCAGTACTTC. This encodes CARGGQAYEQYF.

This rearrangement joins TRBV28 to TRBJ2-7; 11 bases are a match to TRBD1. Germline-derived CDR1 and CDR2 are MDHEN and SYDVKM. J gave up 4 bases and V 6 bases, and 5 bases lay outside the gene matches. The CDR3 consists of 14 residues. The CDR3 protein is CASRGTGGAYEQYF. The CDR3 nucleotides are TGTGCCAGCAGGGGGACAGGGGGAGCTTACGAGCAGTACTTC.

This rearrangement joins TRBV10-3 to TRBJ2-5; TRBD2 matches at 7 bases. Germline assignment: CDR1 ENHRY and CDR2 SYGVKD. The ends lost 0 bases at V and 7 bases at J; junction bases unmatched: 8. The CDR3 has 15 amino acids. The CDR3 DNA is TGTGCCATCAGTGAGTCGGGTGGAGGGAGGGCGACCCAGTACTTC. This gives the protein CAISESGGGRATQYF.

For this clone: The same CDR3 is also encoded by other DNA sequences in this sample. The chain uses TRBV18 and TRBJ1-1; possibly TRBD1 for D (5 bases). The ends were cut back, 3 bases at V and 2 bases at J, with 7 bases in the middle. There are 13 residues in the CDR3. The V gene's germline CDR1 is KGHSH and CDR2 LQKENI. CDR3 DNA: TGTGCCAGCTCACCCCAGGGAAACACTGAAGCTTTCTTT. It specifies CASSPQGNTEAFF.

The chain employs TRBV19 and TRBJ2-2; D not resolved. The CDR3 extends over 14 amino acids. The germline V gene has CDR1 LNHDA and CDR2 SQIVND (reference sequence). With 9 bases removed from V and 0 bases from J, the gap between germline ends came to 11 bases. In nucleotides, the CDR3 is TGTGCCAGCGAAGCGTCGACGAACACCGGGGAGCTGTTTTTT. Its translation: CASEASTNTGELFF.

In nucleotides, the CDR3 is TGCGCCAGCAGTCGAACAGGGGGCTCGGTGGAAGCTTTCTTT. This codes for CASSRTGGSVEAFF. The genes are TRBV5-1 and TRBJ1-1, with 9 bases lining up with TRBD1. The CDR3 is 14 residues long. With 5 bases clipped from V and 8 bases from J, the junction kept 10 bases outside the gene matches. Germline V lookup: CDR1 SGHRS, CDR2 YFSETQ.

The chain combines TRBV11-3 with TRBJ2-1; 7 bases are a match to TRBD1. The germline V gene encodes CDR1 SGHNT and CDR2 YENEEA. This CDR3 spans 13 amino acids. With V trimmed by 6 bases and J by 5 bases, 4 bases remained unmatched. The CDR3 DNA is TGTGCCAGCAGACGGACAGGAGACAATGAGCAGTTCTTC. It encodes CASRRTGDNEQFF.

This clone was observed a single time. The J gene is TRBJ2-5, the V gene TRBV5-1, with D maybe TRBD2 (7 bases). The CDR3 has 14 amino acids. Germline assignment: CDR1 SGHRS and CDR2 YFSETQ. Trimming removed 2 bases from V and 5 bases from J, with 13 bases in between. In nucleotides, the CDR3 is TGCGCCAGCAGCTTAAGGGGGAGGGGGGAGACCCAGTACTTC. This sequence encodes CASSLRGRGETQYF. Variable domain in full (rest from reference TRBV5-1 and TRBJ2-5): KAGVTQTPRYLIKTRGQQVTLSCSPISGHRSVSWYQQTPGQGLQFLFEYFSETQRNKGNFPGRFSGRQFSNSRSEMNVSTLELGDSALYLCASSLRGRGETQYFGPGTRLLVL.

CDR3 nucleotide sequence: TGTGCCAGCAGCCCTTCCGACAGCAATTCCTACGAGCAGTACTTC. The encoded protein is CASSPSDSNSYEQYF. This chain links TRBV14 with TRBJ2-7, with a possible D match to TRBD1 (5 bases). Germline V gene lookup returns CDR1 SGHDN and CDR2 FVKESK. V was pared by 4 bases and J by 1 base, with 14 bases between. The CDR3 has 15 residues.

A single count supports this clone. This chain links TRBV19 with TRBJ2-1, with D tentatively TRBD2 (5 bases). Trimming took 3 bases from V and 3 from J, leaving 9 bases between them. The CDR3 runs 14 residues. The V gene's germline CDR1 is LNHDA and CDR2 SQIVND (reference sequence). The DNA for the CDR3 is TGTGCCAGTAGTATCAGTAGCGTCTACAATGAGCAGTTCTTC. Protein: CASSISSVYNEQFF.

The V call is TRBV5-1, the J call TRBJ1-3; D might be TRBD1 (6 bases). The CDR3 extends over 14 amino acids. V lost 4 bases and J lost 1, with 9 bases in between. CDR1 is SGHRS, CDR2 YFSETQ, per germline. In DNA, the CDR3 is TGCGCCAGCAGCACAACAGGGTCTGGAAACACCATATATTTT. It specifies CASSTTGSGNTIYF.

The CDR3 region is CASSQKLGGNEKLFF. CDR3 nucleotide sequence: TGCGCCAGCAGCCAGAAACTAGGGGGTAATGAAAAACTGTTTTTT. This chain connects TRBV4-1 to TRBJ1-4; D is perhaps TRBD1 (6 bases). Germline V gene data show CDR1 as MGHRA and CDR2 as YSYEKL. V was trimmed by 3 bases and J by 4 bases, leaving 12 bases between them. The CDR3 is 15 amino acids.

The genes are TRBV10-3 and TRBJ1-1, with a tentative D call TRBD1 (6 bases). Germline lookup yields CDR1 ENHRY and CDR2 SYGVKD. The CDR3 covers 17 residues. Between the trimmed V and J ends, which lost 6 bases and 0 bases, there was a span of 20 bases. This CDR3 reads CAIRDLAGVGMNTEAFF. The CDR3 nucleotides are TGTGCCATCAGGGATTTAGCAGGGGTCGGCATGAACACTGAAGCTTTCTTT.

The J gene is TRBJ2-7, the V gene TRBV6-5; TRBD1 matches at 12 bases. Germline CDR1 reads MNHEY; CDR2 reads SVGAGI. V gave up 2 bases and J gave up 5 bases; unmatched junction bases: 4. The CDR3 is 15 residues long. The CDR3 spells CASSYEGQGANEQYF. CDR3 DNA: TGTGCCAGCAGTTACGAGGGACAGGGGGCCAACGAGCAGTACTTC.

This chain links TRBV15 with TRBJ1-1; D may be TRBD1 (6 bases). V was cut by 0 bases and J by 11 bases, with 13 bases left in between. The CDR3 runs to 13 residues. CDR1 is LNHNV and CDR2 is YYDKDF in the germline V gene (reference sequence). The CDR3 nucleotides are TGTGCCACCAGCAGAGATAGGACAGAAGGGGCTTTCTTT. Translation: CATSRDRTEGAFF.